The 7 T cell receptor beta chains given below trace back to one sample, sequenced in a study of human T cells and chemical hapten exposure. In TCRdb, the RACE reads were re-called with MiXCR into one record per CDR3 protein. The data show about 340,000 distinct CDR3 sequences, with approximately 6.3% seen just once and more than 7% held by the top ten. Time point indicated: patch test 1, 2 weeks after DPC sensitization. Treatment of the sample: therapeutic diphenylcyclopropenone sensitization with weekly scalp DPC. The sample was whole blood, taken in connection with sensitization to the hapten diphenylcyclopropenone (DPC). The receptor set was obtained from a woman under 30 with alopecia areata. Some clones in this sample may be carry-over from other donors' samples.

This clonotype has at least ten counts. This CDR3 is CSVPGQGPEAFF. The CDR3 coding sequence is TGCAGCGTTCCGGGACAGGGGCCTGAAGCTTTCTTT. The chain recombines TRBV29-1 with TRBJ1-1; 10 bases are a match to TRBD1. Germline V lookup: CDR1 SQVTM, CDR2 ANQGSEA. The CDR3 has 12 residues. J was trimmed by 6 bases and V by 5 bases; bases with no gene match: 3.

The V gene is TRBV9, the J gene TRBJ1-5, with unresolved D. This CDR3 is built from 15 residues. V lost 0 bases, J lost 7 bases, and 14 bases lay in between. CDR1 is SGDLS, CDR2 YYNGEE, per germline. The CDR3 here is CASSVDPDNFQPQHF. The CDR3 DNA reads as TGTGCCAGCAGCGTAGACCCCGACAATTTCCAGCCCCAGCATTTT.

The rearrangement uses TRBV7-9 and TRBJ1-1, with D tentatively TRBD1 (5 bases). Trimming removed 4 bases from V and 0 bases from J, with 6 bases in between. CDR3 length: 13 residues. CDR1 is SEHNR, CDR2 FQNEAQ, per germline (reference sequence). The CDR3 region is CASSWGLNTEAFF. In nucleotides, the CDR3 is TGTGCCAGCAGCTGGGGCTTGAACACTGAAGCTTTCTTT. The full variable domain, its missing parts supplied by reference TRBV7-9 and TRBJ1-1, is DTGVSQNPRHKITKRGQNVTFRCDPISEHNRLYWYRQTLGQGPEFLTYFQNEAQLEKSRLLSDRFSAERPKGSFSTLEIQRTEQGDSAMYLCASSWGLNTEAFFGQGTRLTVV.

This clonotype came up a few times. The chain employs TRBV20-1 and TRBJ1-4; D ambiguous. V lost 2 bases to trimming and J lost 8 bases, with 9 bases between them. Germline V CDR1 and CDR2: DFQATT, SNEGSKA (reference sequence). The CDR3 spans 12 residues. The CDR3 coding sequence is TGCAGTGCTAGACGCGGCCCCGAAAAACTGTTTTTT. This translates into CSARRGPEKLFF.

The CDR3 DNA reads TGTGCCAGCAGCTTCGAACAGGGTGGTCGCGGAAAACTGTTTTTT. This sequence encodes CASSFEQGGRGKLFF. The rearrangement joins TRBV13 to TRBJ1-4, with D possibly matching TRBD1 (6 bases). This CDR3 comprises 15 residues. Germline lookup yields CDR1 PRHDT and CDR2 FYEKMQ (reference sequence). The V gene lost 3 bases and the J gene lost 10 bases, with 18 bases spanning the gap.

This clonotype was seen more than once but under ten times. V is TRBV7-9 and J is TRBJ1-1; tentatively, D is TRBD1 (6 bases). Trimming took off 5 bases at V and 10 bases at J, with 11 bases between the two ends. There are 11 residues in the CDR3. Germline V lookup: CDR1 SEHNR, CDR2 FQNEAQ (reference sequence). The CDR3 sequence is CASSRGGIAFF. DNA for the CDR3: TGTGCCAGCAGCCGAGGGGGGATAGCTTTCTTT. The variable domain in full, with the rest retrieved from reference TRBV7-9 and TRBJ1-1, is DTGVSQNPRHKITKRGQNVTFRCDPISEHNRLYWYRQTLGQGPEFLTYFQNEAQLEKSRLLSDRFSAERPKGSFSTLEIQRTEQGDSAMYLCASSRGGIAFFGQGTRLTVV.

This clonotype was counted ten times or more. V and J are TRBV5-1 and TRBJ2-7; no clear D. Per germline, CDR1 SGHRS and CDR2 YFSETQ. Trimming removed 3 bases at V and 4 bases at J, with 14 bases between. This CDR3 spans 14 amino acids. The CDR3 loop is CASSSDVSPYEQYF. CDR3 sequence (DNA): TGCGCCAGCAGCTCGGACGTTTCGCCTTACGAGCAGTACTTC. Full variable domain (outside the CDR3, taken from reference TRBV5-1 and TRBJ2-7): KAGVTQTPRYLIKTRGQQVTLSCSPISGHRSVSWYQQTPGQGLQFLFEYFSETQRNKGNFPGRFSGRQFSNSRSEMNVSTLELGDSALYLCASSSDVSPYEQYFGPGTRLTVT.